Sequencing of this T cell receptor (beta chain) was carried out in a study of blood T cell repertoires in COVID-19. This CDR3 spans 18 amino acids. The protocol was immunoSEQ multiplex PCR, while the TCRdb copy is restricted to in-frame clones and leaves out a portion. The sample includes approximately 200,000 clones, 80% to 90% of them seen just once. This TCR was sampled from a man in his fifties who had recovered from COVID-19. Sequencing was performed on peripheral blood. The genes are TRBV7-5 and TRBJ2-6; the table's D gene call, TRBD1, was not cross checked with the DNA. TRBV7-5 counts as a pseudogene. This chain's CDR3 is CVRESTGTESSGANVLTF. The CDR3 coding sequence is TGTGTCAGAGAATCTACCGGGACAGAGAGCTCTGGGGCCAACGTCCTGACTTTC.